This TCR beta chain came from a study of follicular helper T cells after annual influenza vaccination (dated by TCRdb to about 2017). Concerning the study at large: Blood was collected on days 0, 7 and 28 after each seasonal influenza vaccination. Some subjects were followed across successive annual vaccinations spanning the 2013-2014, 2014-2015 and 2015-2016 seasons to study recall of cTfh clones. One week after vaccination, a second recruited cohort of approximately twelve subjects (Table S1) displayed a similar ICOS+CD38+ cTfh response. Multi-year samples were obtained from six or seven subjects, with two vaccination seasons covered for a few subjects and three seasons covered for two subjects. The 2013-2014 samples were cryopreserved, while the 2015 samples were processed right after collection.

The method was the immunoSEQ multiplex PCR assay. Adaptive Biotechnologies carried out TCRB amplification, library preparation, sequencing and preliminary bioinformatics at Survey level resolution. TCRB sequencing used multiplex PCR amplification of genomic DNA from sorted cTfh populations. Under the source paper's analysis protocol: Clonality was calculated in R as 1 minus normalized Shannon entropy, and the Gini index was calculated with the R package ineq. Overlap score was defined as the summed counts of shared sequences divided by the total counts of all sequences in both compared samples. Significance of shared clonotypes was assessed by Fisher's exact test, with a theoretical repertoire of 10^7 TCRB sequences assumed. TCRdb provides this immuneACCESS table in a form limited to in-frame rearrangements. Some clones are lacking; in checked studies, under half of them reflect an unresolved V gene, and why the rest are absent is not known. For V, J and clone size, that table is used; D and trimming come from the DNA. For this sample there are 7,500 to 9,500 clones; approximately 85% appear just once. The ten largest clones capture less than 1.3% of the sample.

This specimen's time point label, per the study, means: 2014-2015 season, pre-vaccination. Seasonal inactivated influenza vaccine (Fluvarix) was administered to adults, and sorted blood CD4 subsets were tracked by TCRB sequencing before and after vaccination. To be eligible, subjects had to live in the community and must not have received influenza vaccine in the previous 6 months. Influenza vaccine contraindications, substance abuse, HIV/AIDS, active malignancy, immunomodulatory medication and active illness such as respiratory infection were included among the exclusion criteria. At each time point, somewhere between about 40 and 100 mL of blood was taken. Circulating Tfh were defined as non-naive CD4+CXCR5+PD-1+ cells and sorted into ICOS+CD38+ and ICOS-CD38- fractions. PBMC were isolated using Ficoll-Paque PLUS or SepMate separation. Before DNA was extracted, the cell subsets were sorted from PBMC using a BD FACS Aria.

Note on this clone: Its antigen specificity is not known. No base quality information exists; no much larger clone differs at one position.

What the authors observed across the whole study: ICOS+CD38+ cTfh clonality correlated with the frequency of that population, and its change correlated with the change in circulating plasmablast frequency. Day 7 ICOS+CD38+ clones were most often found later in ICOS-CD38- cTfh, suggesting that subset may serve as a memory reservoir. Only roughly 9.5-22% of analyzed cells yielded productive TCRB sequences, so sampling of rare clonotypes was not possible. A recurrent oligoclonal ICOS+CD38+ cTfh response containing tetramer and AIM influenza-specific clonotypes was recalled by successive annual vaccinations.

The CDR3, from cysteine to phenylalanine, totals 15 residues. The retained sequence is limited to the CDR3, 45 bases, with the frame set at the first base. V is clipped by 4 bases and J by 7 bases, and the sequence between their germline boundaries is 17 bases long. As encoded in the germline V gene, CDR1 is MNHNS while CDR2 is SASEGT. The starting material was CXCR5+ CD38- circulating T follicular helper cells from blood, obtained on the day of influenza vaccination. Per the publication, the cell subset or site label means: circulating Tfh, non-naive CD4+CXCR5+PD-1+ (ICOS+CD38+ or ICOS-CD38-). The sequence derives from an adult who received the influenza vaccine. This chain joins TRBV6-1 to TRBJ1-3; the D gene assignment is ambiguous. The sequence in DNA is TGTGCCAGCAGTGCCCGAATGGACTTTGGGAACACCATATATTTT. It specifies CASSARMDFGNTIYF.